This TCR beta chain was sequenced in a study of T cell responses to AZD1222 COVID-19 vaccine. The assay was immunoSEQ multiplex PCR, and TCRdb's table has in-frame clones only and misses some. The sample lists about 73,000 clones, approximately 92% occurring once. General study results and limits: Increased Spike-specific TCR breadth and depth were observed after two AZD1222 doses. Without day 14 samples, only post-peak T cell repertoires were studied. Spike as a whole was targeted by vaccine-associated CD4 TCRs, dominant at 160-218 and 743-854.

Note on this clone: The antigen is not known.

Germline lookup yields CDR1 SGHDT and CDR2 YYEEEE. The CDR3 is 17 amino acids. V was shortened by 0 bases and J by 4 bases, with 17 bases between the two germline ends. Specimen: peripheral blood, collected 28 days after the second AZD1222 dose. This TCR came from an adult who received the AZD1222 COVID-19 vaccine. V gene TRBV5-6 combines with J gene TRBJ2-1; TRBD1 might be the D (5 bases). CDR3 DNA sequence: TGTGCCAGCAGCTTGGATGTGGGCAGGGCCTCGTACAATGAGCAGTTCTTC. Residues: CASSLDVGRASYNEQFF.